This T cell receptor beta chain originates from a study of post-analysis software for immune sequencing data. Overall study results and limits: TRBV segments more frequent in patients than in controls numbered a few and included TRBV5-6, TRBV5-1 and TRBV20-1.

A few counts support this clonotype. The antigen remains unidentified. Unique molecular identifiers featured in each of the TCR beta cDNA libraries. TCRdb independently ran MiXCR on the PCR reads; one entry per CDR3 protein. The profile shows 150,000 to 200,000 distinct CDR3 sequences, roughly 30% of them singletons. CDR1 and CDR2 from the germline V gene are SEHNR and FQNEAQ (reference sequence). V lost 9 bases and J lost 2, with 14 bases in between. The CDR3 loop spans 13 amino acids. Sequenced: blood. The rearrangement uses TRBV7-9 and TRBJ2-7; D unresolved. This clonotype was obtained from a girl aged 5 to 17 with multiple sclerosis. CDR3 nucleotide sequence: TGTGCCAGTTCGTTATCCGAAACCTACGAGCAGTACTTC. It is translated as CASSLSETYEQYF.